The present entry profiles one T cell receptor (beta chain) with its context. Its antigen is not identified. The sample comes from a study of shared clonotypes between healthy human individuals. Trimming removed 8 bases at V and 0 bases at J, with 12 bases between. This CDR3 comprises 14 residues. Germline lookup yields CDR1 SGHAT and CDR2 FQNNGV. Study-wide results and limits: Estimated richness was generally greater in naive than memory subsets. Sorted-subset sequencing was shown by rarefaction to be incomplete despite large depth. Clonotypes that were shared across four donors made up around 5% of naive CD4 clonotypes.

Generated by immunoSEQ multiplex PCR, the TCRdb table keeps only in-frame clones and is missing some. The sample lists 550,000 to 750,000 clones, about 95% occurring once. As defined, naive CD8 cells were CD45RO-negative and positively selected for CCR7, with terminally differentiated effector memory CD45RA+ cells excluded. The origin of this receptor is a woman aged 25 to 39 in good health. V is TRBV11-2 and J is TRBJ2-3; D is uncertain. The sample taken for sequencing was naive CD8+ T cells sorted from blood. The DNA for the CDR3 is TGTGCCAGCCCGACGGCTCTCAGCACAGATACGCAGTATTTT. Translating gives CASPTALSTDTQYF.